This TCR beta chain was retrieved from a study of early stage breast cancer tumors. Study-wide points: Compared with adjacent normal breast tissue, tumors showed around 2.7-fold greater T cell density and higher clonality.

Repertoires were generated with immunoSEQ multiplex PCR, while TCRdb's copy carries only in-frame clones and drops some. The sample includes under 45,000 clones, over 60% of them seen just once. About this clone itself: Antigen: not known.

Sequencing used blood. This clonotype was sampled from a person aged 50 to 59 with breast cancer.

The CDR3 sequence is CASSVGAGTNTGELFF. The DNA for the CDR3 is TGTGCCAGCAGCGTAGGTGCGGGGACGAACACCGGGGAGCTGTTTTTT. The rearrangement joins TRBV9 to TRBJ2-2; a possible D gene is TRBD2 (6 bases). CDR3 length: 16 residues. Germline CDR1 is SGDLS and CDR2 is YYNGEE. Trimming left V 0 bases short and J 0 bases short, with 9 bases between.